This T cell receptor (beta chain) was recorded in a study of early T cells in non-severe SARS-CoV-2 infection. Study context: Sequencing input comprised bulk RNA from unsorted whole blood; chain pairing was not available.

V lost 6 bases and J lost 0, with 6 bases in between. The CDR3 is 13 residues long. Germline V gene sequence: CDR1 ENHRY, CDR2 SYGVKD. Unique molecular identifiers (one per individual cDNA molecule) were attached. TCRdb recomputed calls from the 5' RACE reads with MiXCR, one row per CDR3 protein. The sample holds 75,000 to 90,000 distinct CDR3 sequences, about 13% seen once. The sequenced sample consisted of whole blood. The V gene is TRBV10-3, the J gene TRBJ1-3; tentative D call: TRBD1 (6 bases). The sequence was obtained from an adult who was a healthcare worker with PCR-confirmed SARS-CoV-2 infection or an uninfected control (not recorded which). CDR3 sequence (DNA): TGTGCCATCAGGGACAGCTCTGGAAACACCATATATTTT. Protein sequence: CAIRDSSGNTIYF.